This paragraph reports one T cell receptor beta chain. For the second PCR, which ran for 7 to 11 cycles, a sample-barcoded 5' primer and a J-beta primer mix were used. A template-switch adaptor with 12 random nucleotides tagged each cDNA molecule. TCRdb fed the 5' RACE reads into MiXCR, producing one record per CDR3 protein. The repertoire holds roughly 700,000 distinct CDR3 sequences, with about half as singletons. This entry is derived from a study of blood T cells in healthy people across ages. The trim removed 5 bases at V and 0 bases at J, leaving 7 bases unmatched. CDR3 length equals 18 residues. Germline V gives CDR1 SGHTA, CDR2 FQGTGA.

The V and J genes are TRBV7-3 and TRBJ2-6; 10 nucleotides agree with TRBD1. The specimen was blood. This clonotype originated in a woman aged 60-75 years in good health. The chain's CDR3 is CASSMPGQGSSGANVLTF. The DNA for the CDR3 is TGTGCCAGCAGCATGCCGGGACAGGGGAGCTCTGGGGCCAACGTCCTGACTTTC. Complete variable domain (other parts from reference TRBV7-3 and TRBJ2-6): GAGVSQTPSNKVTEKGKYVELRCDPISGHTALYWYRQSLGQGPEFLIYFQGTGAADDSGLPNDRFFAVRPEGSVSTLKIQRTERGDSAVYLCASSMPGQGSSGANVLTFGAGSRLTVL.